This T cell receptor (beta chain) came from a study of blood T cell repertoires in COVID-19. Germline CDR1 reads SQVTM; CDR2 reads ANQGSEA. The CDR3 runs 15 residues. Unmatched junction bases numbered 8, after V lost 4 bases and J lost 9 bases. Sequencing was performed with immunoSEQ multiplex PCR; in TCRdb, only in-frame clones are kept and a portion is missing. The profile shows fewer than 110,000 clones, more than 70% of them singletons. The receptor's source is a man between 65 and 80 years old with acute or convalescent COVID-19. The specimen sequenced was peripheral blood. This rearrangement joins TRBV29-1 to TRBJ2-1; 14 bases line up with TRBD2. The CDR3 here is CSVGRLAGGLAEQFF. DNA of the CDR3: TGCAGCGTTGGACGACTAGCGGGGGGGCTCGCTGAGCAGTTCTTC.